This T cell receptor (beta chain) stems from a study of T cell responses to AZD1222 COVID-19 vaccine. Study-wide findings and caveats: Sampled repertoires all dated from after the peak T cell response. Donors were chiefly white British, with a greater number of females, and clonal diversity was perhaps underestimated.

For this clone: The antigen is not known.

Germline values: CDR1 GTSNPN, CDR2 SVGIG (reference sequence). This CDR3 region has 11 residues. Trimming stripped 5 bases from V and 3 bases from J, with 8 bases between. Repertoires were generated with immunoSEQ multiplex PCR, while TCRdb's copy carries only in-frame clones and drops some. Seen here are 150,000 or so clones, roughly 91% observed once, and the top ten hold 1.5% to 2%. The sample consisted of peripheral blood, taken on day 0 of AZD1222 vaccination. This receptor was taken from an adult in good health. J is TRBJ2-7 and V is TRBV30; possibly TRBD1 for D (5 bases). The CDR3 coding sequence is TGTGCCTGGGGACACCTCTACGAGCAGTACTTC. It is translated as CAWGHLYEQYF.